These T cell receptor beta chains were read from a single sample in a study of regulatory T cells in long-lasting Graves disease. In TCRdb, the multiplex PCR reads were re-called with MiXCR into one record per CDR3 protein. The sample has approximately 440,000 distinct CDR3 sequences, 15% to 20% seen once. A further study also used this sample, focusing on T cells in Graves' hyperthyroidism and ophthalmopathy.

Sample: peripheral blood mononuclear cells (PBMCs), taken at new diagnosis, from a patient treated with antithyroid drugs. Receptors originate from a man aged 35 to 55 with Graves disease. Both conserved end residues are part of each CDR3. The order of the fields is clone size, J gene, V gene, D gene, CDR3 length, CDR3 DNA, CDR3 protein. A D gene is named only where the DNA matches it firmly. Only some rows state a clone size, as once, few, many or a class for expanded clones.

abundance: once
j_gene: TRBJ1-4
v_gene: TRBV6-1
d_gene: -
len: 14
CDR3nt: TGTGCCAGCAGCGGTATTAAGAGTAATGAAAAACTGTTTTTT
CDR3aa: CASSGIKSNEKLFF

abundance: many
j_gene: TRBJ2-3
v_gene: TRBV7-8
d_gene: -
len: 12
CDR3nt: TGTGCCAGCAGCTCGTTCTCAGATACGCAGTATTTT
CDR3aa: CASSSFSDTQYF

abundance: few
j_gene: TRBJ2-7
v_gene: TRBV7-9
d_gene: TRBD1
len: 12
CDR3nt: TGTGCCAGCAGCCCGGACAGGGCCGGGCAGTACTTC
CDR3aa: CASSPDRAGQYF

abundance: few
j_gene: TRBJ2-7
v_gene: TRBV15
d_gene: -
len: 14
CDR3nt: TGTGCCACCAGCAGAGGAGGAGAAGTTTACGAGCAGTACTTC
CDR3aa: CATSRGGEVYEQYF

abundance: -
j_gene: TRBJ2-1
v_gene: TRBV19
d_gene: -
len: 13
CDR3nt: TGTGCCAGTGGGACCCCCCAATTCGGTGAGCAGTTCTTC
CDR3aa: CASGTPQFGEQFF

abundance: -
j_gene: TRBJ1-5
v_gene: TRBV2
d_gene: -
len: 16
CDR3nt: TGTGCCAGCAGTGAACTCGGGACAATAAGCAATCAGCCCCAGCATTTT
CDR3aa: CASSELGTISNQPQHF

abundance: many
j_gene: TRBJ1-5
v_gene: TRBV5-1
d_gene: TRBD1
len: 15
CDR3nt: TGCGCCAGCAGCCCCGGTGGGACAGGGGGCCAGCCCCAGCATTTT
CDR3aa: CASSPGGTGGQPQHF

abundance: many
j_gene: TRBJ1-2
v_gene: TRBV11-3
d_gene: TRBD1
len: 13
CDR3nt: TGTGCCAGCAGCTCCCGGGACAGCGCTGGCTACACCTTC
CDR3aa: CASSSRDSAGYTF

abundance: many
j_gene: TRBJ2-1
v_gene: TRBV5-1
d_gene: -
len: 15
CDR3nt: TGCGCCAGCAGAAGGGACGGCCCATCCTACAATGAGCAGTTCTTC
CDR3aa: CASRRDGPSYNEQFF

abundance: many
j_gene: TRBJ2-3
v_gene: TRBV14
d_gene: -
len: 14
CDR3nt: TGTGCCAGCAGCCCATACAGGGGCACAGATACGCAGTATTTT
CDR3aa: CASSPYRGTDTQYF

abundance: -
j_gene: TRBJ2-2
v_gene: TRBV12-3/TRBV12-4
d_gene: -
len: 15
CDR3nt: TGTGCCAGCAGTTTCAGGGGAGTGAACACCGGGGAGCTGTTTTTT
CDR3aa: CASSFRGVNTGELFF

abundance: -
j_gene: TRBJ1-5
v_gene: TRBV9
d_gene: -
len: 14
CDR3nt: TGTGCCAGCAGCGTAAAAGGATCCGATCAGCCCCAGCATTTT
CDR3aa: CASSVKGSDQPQHF

abundance: few
j_gene: TRBJ2-5
v_gene: TRBV29-1
d_gene: -
len: 14
CDR3nt: TGCAGCGTCGATACCTTGGAAGGACAAGAGACCCAGTACTTC
CDR3aa: CSVDTLEGQETQYF

abundance: -
j_gene: TRBJ2-4
v_gene: TRBV20-1
d_gene: TRBD2
len: 16
CDR3nt: TGCAGTGCCCTCTCCGGGACTAGCGGACGGGGGGACATTCAGTACTTC
CDR3aa: CSALSGTSGRGDIQYF

abundance: many
j_gene: TRBJ2-5
v_gene: TRBV20-1
d_gene: TRBD2
len: 16
CDR3nt: TGCAGTGCTAGGATAATAGGACTAGCGGGAGGAGAGACCCAGTACTTC
CDR3aa: CSARIIGLAGGETQYF

abundance: many
j_gene: TRBJ2-7
v_gene: TRBV4-1
d_gene: TRBD2
len: 15
CDR3nt: TGCGCCAGCAGCCAAGAACGGGACGGGGGGTACGAGCAGTACTTC
CDR3aa: CASSQERDGGYEQYF

abundance: many
j_gene: TRBJ1-4
v_gene: TRBV3-1
d_gene: -
len: 14
CDR3nt: TGTGCCAGCAGCCACCTGGGACGGGATGAAAAACTGTTTTTT
CDR3aa: CASSHLGRDEKLFF

abundance: -
j_gene: TRBJ1-2
v_gene: TRBV28
d_gene: -
len: 14
CDR3nt: TGTGCCAGCTCTTCCCCGCGAACCTCGTTTGGCTACACCTTC
CDR3aa: CASSSPRTSFGYTF

abundance: few
j_gene: TRBJ1-3
v_gene: TRBV20-1
d_gene: -
len: 14
CDR3nt: TGCAGTGCCATGGACGGCTACTCTGGAAACACCATATATTTT
CDR3aa: CSAMDGYSGNTIYF

abundance: -
j_gene: TRBJ1-1
v_gene: TRBV10-3
d_gene: TRBD1
len: 13
CDR3nt: TGTGCCATCAGGAAGACAGGGGGGTCTGAAGCTTTCTTT
CDR3aa: CAIRKTGGSEAFF

abundance: many
j_gene: TRBJ2-4
v_gene: TRBV6-2/TRBV6-3
d_gene: TRBD2
len: 15
CDR3nt: TGTGCCAGCAGTTACGGGAGCGGGAGGTGGGACATTCAGTACTTC
CDR3aa: CASSYGSGRWDIQYF

abundance: -
j_gene: TRBJ2-3
v_gene: TRBV28
d_gene: TRBD1
len: 16
CDR3nt: TGTGCCAGCAGTTTGAGTTCGGGACAGGGCACAGATACGCAGTATTTT
CDR3aa: CASSLSSGQGTDTQYF

abundance: many
j_gene: TRBJ2-7
v_gene: TRBV12-3/TRBV12-4
d_gene: TRBD1
len: 14
CDR3nt: TGTGCCAGCAGTTGGATGGGACAGTCCTACGAGCAGTACTTC
CDR3aa: CASSWMGQSYEQYF

abundance: many
j_gene: TRBJ1-2
v_gene: TRBV7-6
d_gene: -
len: 14
CDR3nt: TGTGCCAGCAGCCTGGGGGGGGCTAACTATGGCTACACCTTC
CDR3aa: CASSLGGANYGYTF

abundance: -
j_gene: TRBJ2-3
v_gene: TRBV6-5
d_gene: -
len: 15
CDR3nt: TGTGCCAGCAGTTACAGGGCAGGGACCACAGATACGCAGTATTTT
CDR3aa: CASSYRAGTTDTQYF

abundance: few
j_gene: TRBJ2-2
v_gene: TRBV11-2
d_gene: -
len: 17
CDR3nt: TGTGCCAGCAGCTCCTCGGGGGGCGATTCCGTAGCCGGGGAGCTGTTTTTT
CDR3aa: CASSSSGGDSVAGELFF

abundance: few
j_gene: TRBJ2-1
v_gene: TRBV7-3
d_gene: -
len: 15
CDR3nt: TGTGCCAGCAGCCCCCTAGTGGGGTCCCCAGGGGAGCAGTTCTTC
CDR3aa: CASSPLVGSPGEQFF

abundance: -
j_gene: TRBJ2-5
v_gene: TRBV12-3/TRBV12-4
d_gene: -
len: 13
CDR3nt: TGTGCCAGCAGTCCGCAGGATCTAGAGACCCAGTACTTC
CDR3aa: CASSPQDLETQYF

abundance: -
j_gene: TRBJ2-2
v_gene: TRBV3-1
d_gene: TRBD2
len: 16
CDR3nt: TGTGCCAGCAGCCTCCCCCTGGGGAGGGTTACCGGGGAGCTGTTTTTT
CDR3aa: CASSLPLGRVTGELFF

abundance: few
j_gene: TRBJ2-1
v_gene: TRBV5-1
d_gene: -
len: 14
CDR3nt: TGCGCCAGCAGCTTGGTGGTGGGCGGCAATGAGCAGTTCTTC
CDR3aa: CASSLVVGGNEQFF

abundance: many
j_gene: TRBJ2-5
v_gene: TRBV5-1
d_gene: TRBD2
len: 16
CDR3nt: TGCGCCAGCAGCTTGGATAGCGGGATCGGGTCGGGTGCCCAGTACTTC
CDR3aa: CASSLDSGIGSGAQYF